One and the same sample provided the 24 T cell receptor beta chains below, sequenced in a study of blood T cell repertoires in COVID-19. Assay: immunoSEQ multiplex PCR; the TCRdb copy retains only in-frame clones and omits some. The data show roughly 200,000 clones, with about 81% seen just once and approximately 8% held by the top ten. Sample: peripheral blood. Receptor source: a woman older than 75 with COVID-19, enrolled during active disease.

V and J are TRBV6-6 and TRBJ1-2, with TRBD1 identical over 10 bases. With V trimmed by 7 bases and J by 8 bases, 7 bases remained unmatched. Germline assignment: CDR1 MNHNY and CDR2 SVGAGI (reference sequence). The CDR3 contains 13 residues. Written as DNA, the CDR3 is TGTGCCAGCAATTTGGGGACAGGGGTCGGCTACACCTTC. It specifies CASNLGTGVGYTF.

The chain uses TRBV28 and TRBJ2-1; TRBD2 matches 9 bases. The CDR3 has 14 residues. Germline CDR1 and CDR2: MDHEN and SYDVKM. The junction had 2 bases not matched to a gene; V was cut back by 2 bases and J by 6 bases. The CDR3: CASSLSGGLNEQFF. The CDR3 DNA is TGTGCCAGCAGTTTAAGCGGGGGGCTCAATGAGCAGTTCTTC.

CDR3 protein: CASSRTSGSYEQYF. The CDR3 nucleotides read TGCGCCAGCAGCCGAACTAGCGGCTCCTACGAGCAGTACTTC. The genes are TRBV5-1 and TRBJ2-7, with TRBD2 matching over 8 bases. V lost 4 bases and J lost 0; bases outside the gene matches: 3. The CDR3 length is 14 residues. Germline assignment: CDR1 SGHRS and CDR2 YFSETQ.

The chain has TRBV18 and TRBJ1-2, with 8 bases that match TRBD1. The CDR3 contains 15 residues. V was pared by 3 bases and J by 4 bases, with 7 bases of the junction left unmatched. Germline V gene sequence: CDR1 KGHSH, CDR2 LQKENI. This chain's CDR3 is CASSPGQGLGYGYTF. For the CDR3, the DNA is TGTGCCAGCTCACCCGGACAGGGACTTGGCTATGGCTACACCTTC.

The chain is built from TRBV25-1 and TRBJ1-5; the D gene is possibly TRBD1 (5 bases). The V end was cut by 3 bases, the J end by 0 bases, with 6 bases between. The CDR3 consists of 14 residues. Germline loops: CDR1 MGHDK, CDR2 SYGVNS. CDR3 sequence: CASSDRASNQPQHF. The CDR3 coding sequence is TGTGCCAGCAGTGACAGGGCTAGCAATCAGCCCCAGCATTTT.

In this sample, this clone turned up once. The V gene is TRBV5-1, the J gene TRBJ1-1; D may be TRBD1 (6 bases). Trimming pared 5 bases from V and 3 bases from J, leaving 14 bases between. The CDR3 has 14 residues. CDR1 is SGHRS and CDR2 is YFSETQ in the germline V gene. The CDR3 DNA follows: TGCGCCAGCAGAATACAGGGTACTGACACTGAAGCTTTCTTT. Translating it yields CASRIQGTDTEAFF.

Of note for this clone: The sample has other DNA sequences that encode this CDR3 too. The V gene is TRBV6-5, the J gene TRBJ1-3; no definite D call. The ends were cut back, 6 bases at V and 4 bases at J, with 7 bases in the middle. The CDR3 length is 12 residues. Germline V gene lookup returns CDR1 MNHEY and CDR2 SVGAGI. The CDR3 coding sequence is TGTGCCAGCAGCCCGTCCGGAAACACCATATATTTT. It is translated as CASSPSGNTIYF.

The chain has TRBV5-1 and TRBJ2-1; TRBD1 is a possible D gene (5 bases). The CDR3 totals 13 residues. The germline V gene has CDR1 SGHRS and CDR2 YFSETQ. Trimming pared 1 base from V and 13 bases from J, leaving 15 bases between. The CDR3 loop is CASSLQSLQDQFF. The DNA of the CDR3 is TGCGCCAGCAGCTTGCAGTCTCTACAGGACCAGTTCTTC.

This rearrangement joins TRBV28 to TRBJ1-1; D is possibly TRBD1 (5 bases). The CDR3 has 13 amino acids. CDR1 MDHEN and CDR2 SYDVKM come from the germline V gene. Trimming shortened V by 6 bases and J by 0 bases, and 8 bases separated the two germline ends. CDR3 in amino acids: CASRNRMNTEAFF. In nucleotides, the CDR3 is TGTGCCAGCAGGAACAGGATGAACACTGAAGCTTTCTTT. Together with reference TRBV28 and TRBJ1-1, the CDR3 gives the full variable domain: DVKVTQSSRYLVKRTGEKVFLECVQDMDHENMFWYRQDPGLGLRLIYFSYDVKMKEKGDIPEGYSVSREKKERFSLILESASTNQTSMYLCASRNRMNTEAFFGQGTRLTVV.

The genes are TRBV18 and TRBJ2-3; 11 positions match TRBD1. Losses at the gene ends were 0 bases for V and 1 base for J; bases not matched to a gene: 3. Per germline, CDR1 KGHSH and CDR2 LQKENI. This CDR3 is built from 17 residues. CDR3 region: CASSPPGTGGRTDTQYF. The CDR3 bases are TGTGCCAGCTCACCACCGGGGACAGGGGGACGCACAGATACGCAGTATTTT. The full variable domain, its missing parts supplied by reference TRBV18 and TRBJ2-3, is NAGVMQNPRHLVRRRGQEARLRCSPMKGHSHVYWYRQLPEEGLKFMVYLQKENIIDESGMPKERFSAEFPKEGPSILRIQQVVRGDSAAYFCASSPPGTGGRTDTQYFGPGTRLTVL.

This clone appeared once. The gene calls are TRBV4-1 and TRBJ1-1; TRBD1 aligns across 9 bases. The junction had 7 bases not matched to a gene; V was cut back by 3 bases and J by 5 bases. Germline V lookup: CDR1 MGHRA, CDR2 YSYEKL. This CDR3 has 15 residues. DNA of the CDR3: TGCGCCAGCAGCCATCCAGACAGGGGGGGGACTGAAGCTTTCTTT. Its protein is CASSHPDRGGTEAFF.

As DNA, the CDR3 is TGTGCCAGCAGCTTGGGTCAGAACTCCTACGAGCAGTACTTC. Translated: CASSLGQNSYEQYF. The chain uses TRBV5-5 and TRBJ2-7; D is unclear. The CDR3 totals 14 residues. Trimming took off 0 bases at V and 0 bases at J, with 7 bases between the two ends. Germline V gene sequence: CDR1 SGHKS, CDR2 YYEKEE (reference sequence). Complete variable domain (other parts from reference TRBV5-5 and TRBJ2-7): DAGVTQSPTHLIKTRGQQVTLRCSPISGHKSVSWYQQVLGQGPQFIFQYYEKEERGRGNFPDRFSARQFPNYSSELNVNALLLGDSALYLCASSLGQNSYEQYFGPGTRLTVT.

The J gene is TRBJ2-1, the V gene TRBV5-5; 7 nucleotides match TRBD2. V shed 4 bases and J 0 bases; nucleotides not matched to a gene: 4. The CDR3 covers 15 residues. The germline V gene has CDR1 SGHKS and CDR2 YYEKEE (reference sequence). The CDR3 spells CASSESGDSYNEQFF. The CDR3 nucleotides are TGTGCCAGCAGCGAAAGCGGGGACTCCTACAATGAGCAGTTCTTC.

This chain connects TRBV7-9 to TRBJ2-1; D call uncertain. This CDR3 has 14 residues. Trimming pared 0 bases from V and 5 bases from J, leaving 8 bases between. CDR1 and CDR2 (germline): SEHNR, FQNEAQ (reference sequence). CDR3 sequence: CASSLAALNNEQFF. The CDR3 DNA is TGTGCCAGCAGCTTAGCGGCCCTCAACAATGAGCAGTTCTTC.

The chain is built from TRBV28 and TRBJ1-2, with D perhaps matching TRBD1 (5 bases). Germline CDR1 and CDR2: MDHEN and SYDVKM. This CDR3 contains 14 residues. With 6 bases removed from V and 2 bases from J, the gap between germline ends came to 13 bases. The CDR3 DNA follows: TGTGCCAGCAGCAACCCGACAGCGAACTATGGCTACACCTTC. Amino acids: CASSNPTANYGYTF.

V is TRBV6-6 and J is TRBJ2-7, with 9 bases lining up with TRBD1. The J segment lost 4 bases and the V segment lost 7 bases, leaving 8 bases of the junction unmatched. The CDR3 runs to 14 residues. Germline lookup yields CDR1 MNHNY and CDR2 SVGAGI (reference sequence). CDR3 nucleotide sequence: TGTGCCAGCACCCCCGGGACAGGGTTGTACGAGCAGTACTTC. It codes for CASTPGTGLYEQYF.

The chain employs TRBV4-1 and TRBJ2-3; 8 bases agree with TRBD2. The CDR3 length is 15 residues. CDR1 and CDR2 from the germline V gene are MGHRA and YSYEKL. V gave up 3 bases and J gave up 5 bases; unmatched junction bases: 7. CDR3 protein: CASSHPPGGIDTQYF. CDR3 in DNA: TGCGCCAGCAGCCACCCCCCGGGAGGGATAGATACGCAGTATTTT.

The chain carries TRBV19 and TRBJ1-6, with 9 bases matching TRBD1. This CDR3 is built from 15 residues. Germline V lookup: CDR1 LNHDA, CDR2 SQIVND (reference sequence). The V and J ends lost 6 bases and 7 bases, in that order; junction bases with no gene match: 7. The CDR3 protein is CASRHNRGPNSPLHF. In DNA form, the CDR3 reads TGTGCCAGTAGGCATAACAGGGGGCCAAATTCACCCCTCCACTTT.

The chain uses TRBV7-9 and TRBJ1-2, with D possibly being TRBD1 (5 bases). V was clipped by 0 bases and J by 0 bases, with 5 bases between them. Germline V gene data show CDR1 as SEHNR and CDR2 as FQNEAQ (reference sequence). The CDR3 is 14 residues long. The DNA of the CDR3 is TGTGCCAGCAGCTTAGCAGGGGCTAACTATGGCTACACCTTC. The encoded protein is CASSLAGANYGYTF.

The genes are TRBV28 and TRBJ1-5; 8 nucleotides match TRBD1. The germline V gene encodes CDR1 MDHEN and CDR2 SYDVKM. There are 16 residues in the CDR3. The junction had 7 bases not matched to a gene; V was cut back by 4 bases and J by 2 bases. CDR3 coding DNA: TGTGCCAGCAGTTCCCCCGGACAGGGTGGCAATCAGCCCCAGCATTTT. It specifies CASSSPGQGGNQPQHF.

CDR3 loop: CASSLSQGNTGELFF. CDR3 nucleotides: TGTGCCAGCAGCTTAAGCCAGGGGAACACCGGGGAGCTGTTTTTT. This sequence joins TRBV11-2 and TRBJ2-2; TRBD1 might be the D (5 bases). The V and J ends lost 2 bases and 1 base respectively, with 8 bases between them. The CDR3 spans 15 residues. CDR1 is SGHAT, CDR2 FQNNGV, per germline.

CDR3 amino acids: CASSKGGGRGTNEQFF. CDR3 nucleotides: TGTGCCAGCAGCAAAGGGGGCGGGAGAGGGACTAATGAGCAGTTCTTC. This chain connects TRBV3-1 (or the pseudogene TRBV3-2) to TRBJ2-1; D possibly matches TRBD1 or TRBD2 (7 bases each). CDR1 is LGHDT and CDR2 is YNNKEL in the germline V gene (reference sequence). This CDR3 is 16 amino acids long. Trimming removed 5 bases at V and 7 bases at J, with 21 bases between.

The chain joins TRBV18 to TRBJ1-2; no clear D. The CDR3 is 15 amino acids. CDR1 and CDR2 (germline): KGHSH, LQKENI. V was trimmed by 2 bases and J by 8 bases, leaving 18 bases between them. The CDR3: CASSPDSGLSMGYTF. CDR3 nucleotides: TGTGCCAGCTCACCAGATTCTGGGCTATCGATGGGCTACACCTTC.

This clone appeared a few times. J is TRBJ2-3 and V is TRBV3-1 (or the pseudogene TRBV3-2), with TRBD1 as a possible D gene (5 bases). The germline CDR1 and CDR2 sequences are LGHDT and YNNKEL (reference sequence). The germline V and J ends were trimmed by 4 bases and 4 bases, with 15 bases remaining between them. The CDR3 totals 15 residues. This CDR3 is CASSLWKGLADTQYF. As DNA, the CDR3 is TGTGCCAGCAGCCTGTGGAAGGGGTTGGCAGATACGCAGTATTTT.